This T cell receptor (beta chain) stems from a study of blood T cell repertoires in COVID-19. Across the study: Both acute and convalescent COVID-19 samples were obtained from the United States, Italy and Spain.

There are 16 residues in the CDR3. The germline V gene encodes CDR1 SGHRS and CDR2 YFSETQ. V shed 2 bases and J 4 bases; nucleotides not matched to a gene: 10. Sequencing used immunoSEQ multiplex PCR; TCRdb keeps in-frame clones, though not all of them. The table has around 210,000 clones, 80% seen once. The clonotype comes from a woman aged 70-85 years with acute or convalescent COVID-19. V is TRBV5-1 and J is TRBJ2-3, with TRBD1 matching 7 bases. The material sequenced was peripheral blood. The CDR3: CASSLQGRGSSDTQYF. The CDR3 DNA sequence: TGCGCCAGCAGCTTACAGGGGAGAGGTAGCTCAGATACGCAGTATTTT.